This record concerns one T cell receptor beta chain sequence. The data were taken from a study of blood T cell repertoires in COVID-19. About the research overall: Sources were T cells, B-cell-depleted T cells, or PBMCs; the material itself was cDNA or gDNA.

Germline V lookup: CDR1 SGHDT, CDR2 YYEEEE. V was shortened by 4 bases and J by 2 bases, with 9 bases between the two germline ends. The CDR3 length is 13 residues. Per the authors' pipeline: Reference gene primer amplification gave estimated nucleated cell counts. The data were produced by immunoSEQ multiplex PCR, yet TCRdb's version contains in-frame clones alone and is incomplete. That table is the source of V, J and clone size, and D and trimming were worked out from the DNA. This sample has about 270,000 clones, with roughly 90% found just once. Patients in Seattle were enrolled during active infection, then followed longitudinally.

The source is a woman between 65 and 79 years old with COVID-19, enrolled during active disease. This chain connects TRBV5-6 to TRBJ2-5; maybe TRBD2 (6 bases). The sample consisted of peripheral blood. The CDR3 protein is CASSPGVQETQYF. CDR3 nucleotide sequence: TGTGCCAGCAGCCCGGGGGTACAAGAGACCCAGTACTTC.